This passage covers 31 T cell receptor beta chains from one sample sequenced in a study of shared clonotypes between healthy human individuals. Only in-frame clones appear in the TCRdb table, and some are missing; sequencing was by immunoSEQ multiplex PCR. The sample holds around 700,000 clones, under 95% seen once. Naive-designated CD8 cells lacked CD45RO, were positively enriched for CCR7, and omitted terminally differentiated effector memory CD45RA+ cells. Material: naive CD8+ T cells sorted from blood. Every receptor here comes from a man aged 30-40 years in good health.

The rearrangement joins TRBV5-4 to TRBJ2-5; D may correspond to TRBD1 or TRBD2 (5 bases each). The CDR3 has 14 residues. Between the trimmed V and J ends, which lost 3 bases and 4 bases, there was a span of 13 bases. From germline, CDR1 is SGHNT and CDR2 YYREEE (reference sequence). CDR3 bases: TGTGCCAGCAGCTCTCTCCGTGGGGGAGAGACCCAGTACTTC. Its protein is CASSSLRGGETQYF.

As concerns this clone: The same CDR3 arises from other DNA sequences in this sample as well. The chain joins TRBV19 to TRBJ2-2; a possible D gene is TRBD2 (5 bases). V gave up 8 bases and J gave up 2 bases, with 9 bases separating them. Germline assignment: CDR1 LNHDA and CDR2 SQIVND (reference sequence). The length of the CDR3 is 13 residues. CDR3 coding DNA: TGTGCCAGTTCGGGAAGTAACACCGGGGAGCTGTTTTTT. Its translation is CASSGSNTGELFF.

This clone has just one count. V is TRBV4-1 and J is TRBJ2-7, with D possibly being TRBD2 (5 bases). Trimming took 1 base from V and 2 from J, leaving 9 bases between them. This CDR3 is 14 amino acids long. Germline-derived CDR1 and CDR2 are MGHRA and YSYEKL. CDR3 in amino acids: CASSQAGSTYEQYF. Here the CDR3 DNA reads TGCGCCAGCAGCCAAGCGGGAAGCACCTACGAGCAGTACTTC.

V is TRBV29-1 and J is TRBJ2-3; 9 bases fit TRBD2. The germline V gene has CDR1 SQVTM and CDR2 ANQGSEA. The junction had 12 bases not matched to a gene; V was cut back by 3 bases and J by 5 bases. This CDR3 contains 16 residues. CDR3 residues: CSVEEGLARGKDTQYF. The CDR3 coding sequence is TGCAGCGTTGAGGAGGGACTAGCACGAGGAAAAGATACGCAGTATTTT.

The chain uses TRBV5-4 and TRBJ2-1; D may match TRBD1 or TRBD2 (5 bases each). Germline CDR1 reads SGHNT; CDR2 reads YYREEE (reference sequence). The length of the CDR3 is 17 residues. The germline V and J ends were trimmed by 4 bases and 6 bases, with 23 bases remaining between them. CDR3 in DNA: TGTGCCAGCAGCGAACCCGGGGCGGGCCCTGCTATCAATGAGCAGTTCTTC. It is translated as CASSEPGAGPAINEQFF.

The CDR3 DNA is TGTGCCAGCCTCTTATCGCGGGACAGGGTGCTCAACACCATATATTTT. It specifies CASLLSRDRVLNTIYF. The genes are TRBV2 and TRBJ1-3; 9 nucleotides match TRBD1. V lost 8 bases to trimming and J lost 7 bases; unmatched junction nucleotides: 15. Per the germline V gene, CDR1 is SNHLY and CDR2 is FYNNEI. CDR3 size: 16 residues.

This rearrangement joins TRBV30 to TRBJ1-4; D is uncertain. Germline CDR1 GTSNPN, CDR2 SVGIG (reference sequence). This CDR3 has 12 amino acids. Trimming shortened V by 4 bases and J by 4 bases, and 7 bases separated the two germline ends. CDR3 region: CAWTALNEKLFF. In DNA, the CDR3 is TGTGCCTGGACAGCACTTAATGAAAAACTGTTTTTT.

The chain couples TRBV19 to TRBJ1-1, with D perhaps TRBD1 (5 bases). CDR1 and CDR2 from the germline V gene are LNHDA and SQIVND (reference sequence). There are 17 residues in the CDR3. Trimming pared 3 bases from V and 1 base from J, leaving 18 bases between. In DNA, the CDR3 is TGTGCCAGTAGTATGGTTGGGCAGGGATGGGGGAACACTGAAGCTTTCTTT. As protein: CASSMVGQGWGNTEAFF.

The V call is TRBV5-6, the J call TRBJ2-1, with 9 bases fitting TRBD1. The germline V gene encodes CDR1 SGHDT and CDR2 YYEEEE. The CDR3 runs to 12 residues. V lost 4 bases and J lost 11; bases outside the gene matches: 4. Here the CDR3 DNA reads TGTGCCAGCAGCGGACAGGGGATGAAGCAGTTCTTC. Residues: CASSGQGMKQFF.

This chain uses TRBV25-1 with TRBJ1-6; 7 bases line up with TRBD1. The CDR3 is 16 amino acids. Germline CDR1 reads MGHDK; CDR2 reads SYGVNS. V was clipped by 8 bases and J by 7 bases; unmatched bases: 14. In nucleotides, the CDR3 is TGTGCCAGCTCCCCCGGCGGGGCAGGGGGGAATTCACCCCTCCACTTT. It translates to CASSPGGAGGNSPLHF.

V usage is TRBV27 and J usage is TRBJ1-1, with TRBD1 as a possible D gene (5 bases). CDR3 length equals 15 residues. The germline V and J ends were trimmed by 4 bases and 5 bases, with 17 bases remaining between them. Germline CDR1 and CDR2: MNHEY and SMNVEV (reference sequence). Here the CDR3 DNA reads TGTGCCAGCAGTTGGCACTGGGGGACGAATACTGAAGCTTTCTTT. Translating gives CASSWHWGTNTEAFF.

This chain links TRBV5-8 with TRBJ2-3; a weak D match, TRBD2 (6 bases). This CDR3 has 15 amino acids. From germline, CDR1 is SGHTS and CDR2 YDEGEE. V shed 4 bases and J shed 0 bases, with 12 bases lying between them. This CDR3 reads CASSLRGRSTDTQYF. The CDR3 DNA reads TGTGCCAGCAGCCTACGGGGGAGAAGCACAGATACGCAGTATTTT.

This rearrangement joins TRBV7-9 to TRBJ2-7; 7 positions agree with TRBD2. The ends lost 5 bases at V and 7 bases at J; junction bases unmatched: 20. The CDR3 covers 17 residues. Germline CDR1 and CDR2: SEHNR and FQNEAQ (reference sequence). This chain's CDR3 is CASSHPSRDYNKREQYF. The CDR3 coding sequence is TGTGCCAGCAGCCATCCTAGCCGGGACTATAATAAGAGGGAGCAGTACTTC.

The chain has TRBV7-9 and TRBJ2-5; D unresolved. V was cut by 2 bases and J by 2 bases, with 12 bases left in between. The germline CDR1 and CDR2 sequences are SEHNR and FQNEAQ (reference sequence). This CDR3 region has 15 residues. Written as DNA, the CDR3 is TGTGCCAGCAGCTTAAGTGCACAGATTCAAGAGACCCAGTACTTC. Residues: CASSLSAQIQETQYF.

CDR3 in amino acids: CASSLYASGANVLTF. In DNA, the CDR3 is TGCGCCAGCAGCTTGTACGCGTCTGGGGCCAACGTCCTGACTTTC. This chain links TRBV5-1 with TRBJ2-6; no clear D gene. The V end lost 1 base, the J end lost 1 base, and 6 bases lay between the germline ends. CDR3 length: 15 amino acids. Germline V lookup: CDR1 SGHRS, CDR2 YFSETQ.

V gene TRBV9 combines with J gene TRBJ1-4; D not resolved. V lost 4 bases and J lost 2, with 9 bases in between. Germline CDR1 SGDLS, CDR2 YYNGEE. The CDR3 sequence is 14 residues long. CDR3 sequence reads: CASSPFGTNEKLFF. In nucleotides, the CDR3 is TGTGCCAGCAGCCCTTTCGGGACTAATGAAAAACTGTTTTTT.

V is TRBV9 and J is TRBJ2-3; possible D gene TRBD2, 6 bases. The CDR3 has 16 amino acids. The ends were cut back, 0 bases at V and 0 bases at J, with 11 bases in the middle. The germline CDR1 and CDR2 sequences are SGDLS and YYNGEE. CDR3 DNA: TGTGCCAGCAGCGTAGGGGTAGCGGAGAGCACAGATACGCAGTATTTT. Its translation is CASSVGVAESTDTQYF.

Of note for this clone: A much larger clone lies a single base off, so this may be a read error. The genes are TRBV11-2 and TRBJ2-7; 11 nucleotides match TRBD1. The CDR3 has 14 residues. Germline values: CDR1 SGHAT, CDR2 FQNNGV. With 5 bases clipped from V and 3 bases from J, the junction kept 3 bases outside the gene matches. For the CDR3, the DNA is TGTGCCAGCAGCCCCGGGACAGGGGGCTACGAGCAGTACTTC. Its protein is CASSPGTGGYEQYF. Combining the CDR3 with reference TRBV11-2 and TRBJ2-7 gives the whole variable domain EAGVAQSPRYKIIEKRQSVAFWCNPISGHATLYWYQQILGQGPKLLIQFQNNGVVDDSQLPKDRFSAERLKGVDSTLKIQPAKLEDSAVYLCASSPGTGGYEQYFGPGTRLTVT.

A word on this clone: Other DNA sequences in the sample encode the same CDR3. The J gene is TRBJ1-1, the V gene TRBV7-3; D is perhaps TRBD1 (6 bases). Germline values: CDR1 SGHTA, CDR2 FQGTGA. Trimming removed 3 bases from V and 2 bases from J, with 7 bases in between. This CDR3 comprises 13 residues. In DNA, the CDR3 is TGTGCCAGCAGCTTGGGACAAAACACTGAAGCTTTCTTT. It specifies CASSLGQNTEAFF.

This clone has just one count. This chain connects TRBV9 to TRBJ2-2, with 8 bases matching TRBD2. The CDR3 is 17 residues long. Germline CDR1 reads SGDLS; CDR2 reads YYNGEE. The junction had 16 bases not matched to a gene; V was cut back by 4 bases and J by 8 bases. CDR3 amino acids: CASSLSGSVAGSGELFF. CDR3 coding DNA: TGTGCCAGCAGCCTCAGTGGATCGGTAGCGGGAAGTGGGGAGCTGTTTTTT.

The CDR3 reads CASTLTGSSYNEQFF. CDR3 sequence (DNA): TGTGCCAGTACCTTGACTGGCTCCTCCTACAATGAGCAGTTCTTC. The chain joins TRBV19 to TRBJ2-1, with D uncertain. Trimming removed 7 bases at V and 0 bases at J, with 13 bases between. CDR3 length: 15 amino acids. CDR1 is LNHDA and CDR2 is SQIVND in the germline V gene (reference sequence).

This chain connects TRBV9 to TRBJ2-1; tentatively, D is TRBD2 (6 bases). The CDR3 is made up of 14 amino acids. Germline lookup yields CDR1 SGDLS and CDR2 YYNGEE. V was cut by 2 bases and J by 8 bases, with 14 bases left in between. CDR3 sequence reads: CASSVGGGQDEQFF. The CDR3 region has the DNA TGTGCCAGCAGCGTTGGGGGAGGCCAAGATGAGCAGTTCTTC.

The rearrangement uses TRBV2 and TRBJ1-5; perhaps TRBD1 as D (5 bases). The CDR3 has 18 amino acids. Trimming took off 8 bases at V and 0 bases at J, with 23 bases between the two ends. Germline-derived CDR1 and CDR2 are SNHLY and FYNNEI. CDR3 DNA: TGTGCCAGCGGGAAGGGAATAGACAGTGATTATAGCAATCAGCCCCAGCATTTT. Protein: CASGKGIDSDYSNQPQHF.

This clone came up a few times. The chain links TRBV30 to TRBJ1-2; D not resolved. The germline V gene encodes CDR1 GTSNPN and CDR2 SVGIG (reference sequence). V was pared by 1 base and J by 8 bases, with 11 bases between. The length of the CDR3 is 12 residues. CDR3 nucleotides: TGTGCCTGGAGTGGTCAGGCGGAGGGCTACACCTTC. This gives the protein CAWSGQAEGYTF.

The rearrangement links TRBV28 to TRBJ1-3; weak D call: TRBD1 (5 bases). The CDR3 consists of 16 residues. The germline V gene encodes CDR1 MDHEN and CDR2 SYDVKM. The ends were cut back, 6 bases at V and 5 bases at J, with 20 bases in the middle. CDR3 in amino acids: CASSETPIGTRNTIYF. The CDR3 DNA reads TGTGCCAGCAGCGAGACACCAATCGGGACCAGAAACACCATATATTTT.

The J gene is TRBJ2-3, the V gene TRBV9; no firm D call. This CDR3 is 13 amino acids long. Trimming removed 1 base from V and 4 bases from J, with 7 bases in between. CDR1 and CDR2 (germline): SGDLS, YYNGEE. CDR3 DNA: TGTGCCAGCAGCGTATTAATGTCAGATACGCAGTATTTT. This gives the protein CASSVLMSDTQYF.

J is TRBJ2-5 and V is TRBV4-1; D may be TRBD1 (5 bases). The V gene lost 1 base and the J gene lost 2 bases, with 11 bases spanning the gap. In germline, CDR1 is MGHRA, CDR2 YSYEKL. This CDR3 spans 15 amino acids. The CDR3 DNA is TGCGCCAGCAGCCAAGTGGCTGACAGTCAAGAGACCCAGTACTTC. Translated: CASSQVADSQETQYF.

This sequence joins TRBV4-1 and TRBJ2-2, with D uncertain. Germline CDR1 and CDR2: MGHRA and YSYEKL. Between the trimmed V and J ends, which lost 0 bases and 6 bases, there was a span of 8 bases. The CDR3 has 14 residues. The DNA of the CDR3 is TGCGCCAGCAGCCAAGAAGAGCTGTCCGGGGAGCTGTTTTTT. Translated: CASSQEELSGELFF.

The V gene is TRBV5-5, the J gene TRBJ2-7; 7 nucleotides match TRBD2. V lost 1 base and J lost 3; bases outside the gene matches: 4. Germline values: CDR1 SGHKS, CDR2 YYEKEE (reference sequence). The CDR3 spans 14 residues. CDR3 amino acids: CASSLRASGYEQYF. As DNA, the CDR3 is TGTGCCAGCAGCTTGAGAGCTAGCGGCTACGAGCAGTACTTC.

This clone was observed a single time. This chain joins TRBV19 and TRBJ2-5; perhaps D is TRBD1 or TRBD2 (5 bases each). Trimming took off 4 bases at V and 9 bases at J, with 15 bases between the two ends. Germline-derived CDR1 and CDR2 are LNHDA and SQIVND (reference sequence). The length of the CDR3 is 13 residues. CDR3 coding DNA: TGTGCCAGTAGTACAGGACGGGAAGGGGCCCAGTACTTC. This translates into CASSTGREGAQYF. Full variable domain (remainder filled in from reference TRBV19 and TRBJ2-5): DGGITQSPKYLFRKEGQNVTLSCEQNLNHDAMYWYRQDPGQGLRLIYYSQIVNDFQKGDIAEGYSVSREKKESFPLTVTSAQKNPTAFYLCASSTGREGAQYFGPGTRLLVL.

The rearrangement uses TRBV7-6 and TRBJ1-5; possibly TRBD1 for D (5 bases). Germline CDR1 is SGHVS and CDR2 is FNYEAQ. There are 17 residues in the CDR3. V shed 1 base and J shed 4 bases, with 17 bases lying between them. CDR3 residues: CASSLGPGRTLNQPQHF. The CDR3 nucleotides are TGTGCCAGCAGCTTAGGTCCGGGACGGACTCTGAATCAGCCCCAGCATTTT.